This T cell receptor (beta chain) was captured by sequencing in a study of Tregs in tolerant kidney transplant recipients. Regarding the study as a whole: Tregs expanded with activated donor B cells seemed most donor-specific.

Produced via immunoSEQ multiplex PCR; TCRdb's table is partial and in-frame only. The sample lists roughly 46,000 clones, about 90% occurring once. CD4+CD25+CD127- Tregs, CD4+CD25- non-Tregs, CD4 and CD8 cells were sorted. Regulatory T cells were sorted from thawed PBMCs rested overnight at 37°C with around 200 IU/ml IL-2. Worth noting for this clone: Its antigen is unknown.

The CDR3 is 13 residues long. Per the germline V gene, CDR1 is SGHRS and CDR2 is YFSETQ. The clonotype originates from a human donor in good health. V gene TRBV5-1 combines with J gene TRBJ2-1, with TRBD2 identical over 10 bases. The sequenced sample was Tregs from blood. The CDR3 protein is CVMPSGSRNEQFF. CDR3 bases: TGCGTCATGCCTAGCGGGAGTAGAAATGAGCAGTTCTTC.